This T cell receptor beta chain was sequenced in a study of T cell repertoires in aging, cancer and after chemotherapy. Study-wide context: About 9 million TCR reads made up the full dataset.

TRB rearrangements spanning V, D and J were amplified using mixed TRB-A/B primers. TCRdb ran MiXCR on the multiplex PCR reads and lists one entry per CDR3 protein. Counted here are around 5,500 distinct CDR3 sequences, 25% to 35% occurring once; the ten biggest clones make up 5.5% to 7.5%. Amplification of TCR beta used genomic DNA extracted from peripheral blood. V gave up 0 bases and J gave up 4 bases, with 7 bases separating them. The germline V gene has CDR1 LGHNA and CDR2 YSLEER. The CDR3 loop spans 13 amino acids. The sequenced sample was blood. The rearrangement uses TRBV4-3 and TRBJ2-7; the D is unclear. The receptor's source is a human donor in good health. The CDR3 is CASSQDGQYEQYF. The CDR3 DNA reads as TGCGCCAGCAGCCAAGACGGTCAGTACGAGCAGTACTTC.